The next 10 T cell receptor beta chains were all read from a single sample in a study of blood T cell repertoires in COVID-19. Data came from immunoSEQ multiplex PCR; TCRdb stores just in-frame clones and leaves some out. This table holds around 60,000 clones, approximately 90% found once. The sequenced sample was peripheral blood. The receptors stem from a man in his 70s with acute or convalescent COVID-19.

The rearrangement links TRBV15 to TRBJ1-2; D might be TRBD1 (6 bases). Trimming took off 1 base at V and 4 bases at J, with 13 bases between the two ends. Germline assignment: CDR1 LNHNV and CDR2 YYDKDF (reference sequence). The CDR3 contains 15 residues. For the CDR3, the DNA is TGTGCCACCAGCAGAGTGGGGGCAGGGCCCTATGGCTACACCTTC. Translating it yields CATSRVGAGPYGYTF.

The chain recombines TRBV7-2 with TRBJ1-4; D uncertain. Per the germline V gene, CDR1 is SGHTA and CDR2 is FQGNSA. Trimming removed 3 bases at V and 4 bases at J, with 9 bases between. The CDR3 sequence is 14 residues long. CDR3 protein: CASSLAQYNEKLFF. CDR3 coding DNA: TGTGCCAGCAGCTTGGCACAGTATAATGAAAAACTGTTTTTT. The full variable domain, its missing parts supplied by reference TRBV7-2 and TRBJ1-4, is GAGVSQSPSNKVTEKGKDVELRCDPISGHTALYWYRQSLGQGLEFLIYFQGNSAPDKSGLPSDRFSAERTGGSVSTLTIQRTQQEDSAVYLCASSLAQYNEKLFFGSGTQLSVL.

The chain carries TRBV4-2 and TRBJ2-1; 9 bases match TRBD2. The ends lost 0 bases at V and 8 bases at J; junction bases unmatched: 8. The CDR3 covers 16 residues. The germline V gene has CDR1 LGHNA and CDR2 YNFKEQ. Written as DNA, the CDR3 is TGTGCCAGCAGCCAAGAAGTGGGCGGGGGGGCTTATGAGCAGTTCTTC. This gives the protein CASSQEVGGGAYEQFF.

This clone was recorded only once. The chain links TRBV15 to TRBJ1-4; D is ambiguous. The germline gives CDR1 LNHNV, CDR2 YYDKDF (reference sequence). V lost 0 bases to trimming and J lost 3 bases, with 23 bases between them. The CDR3 extends over 20 amino acids. The CDR3 protein is CATSRDPLGLPGRSNEKLFF. CDR3 coding DNA: TGTGCCACCAGCAGAGATCCACTAGGCCTCCCGGGCCGTTCTAATGAAAAACTGTTTTTT.

This chain uses TRBV19 with TRBJ1-5; TRBD1 is a possible D gene (5 bases). The germline V and J ends were trimmed by 8 bases and 1 base, with 30 bases remaining between them. This CDR3 region has 20 residues. Germline-derived CDR1 and CDR2 are LNHDA and SQIVND (reference sequence). The CDR3: CASRESWGGRLIFSNQPQHF. CDR3 sequence (DNA): TGTGCCAGTCGTGAAAGTTGGGGGGGACGGCTGATCTTCAGCAATCAGCCCCAGCATTTT.

CDR3 in amino acids: CASSLVAHMNTEAFF. CDR3 sequence (DNA): TGTGCCAGCAGCTTGGTGGCACATATGAACACTGAAGCTTTCTTT. The chain uses TRBV5-5 and TRBJ1-1; D is unresolved. Germline values: CDR1 SGHKS, CDR2 YYEKEE (reference sequence). Trimming cost V 0 bases and J 0 bases, with 9 bases left between them. The length of the CDR3 is 15 residues.

The rearrangement uses TRBV7-2 and TRBJ1-1; D is ambiguous. CDR1 and CDR2 (germline): SGHTA, FQGNSA. This CDR3 contains 12 residues. V was cut by 2 bases and J by 7 bases, with 8 bases left in between. In DNA form, the CDR3 reads TGTGCCAGCAGCTTAATGACTGTTGAAGCTTTCTTT. Translation gives CASSLMTVEAFF. Supplemented by reference TRBV7-2 and TRBJ1-1, the full variable domain reads GAGVSQSPSNKVTEKGKDVELRCDPISGHTALYWYRQSLGQGLEFLIYFQGNSAPDKSGLPSDRFSAERTGGSVSTLTIQRTQQEDSAVYLCASSLMTVEAFFGQGTRLTVV.

The rearrangement links TRBV18 to TRBJ2-4; a possible D gene is TRBD1 (5 bases). Germline CDR1 KGHSH, CDR2 LQKENI. The CDR3 has 16 amino acids. V dropped 3 bases and J dropped 0 bases, with 12 bases sitting between them. This CDR3 reads CASSPMPQGAKNIQYF. The DNA of the CDR3 is TGTGCCAGCTCACCTATGCCCCAGGGAGCCAAAAACATTCAGTACTTC.

The rearrangement links TRBV6-2 or TRBV6-3 to TRBJ2-3, with TRBD2 matching 8 bases. The CDR3 has 15 amino acids. Germline CDR1 MNHEY, CDR2 SVGEGT. V shed 1 base, J shed 3 bases, and the junction held 3 bases outside the gene matches. As DNA, the CDR3 is TGTGCCAGCAGTTACTGGCGGGGGGCGACAGATACGCAGTATTTT. Encoded protein: CASSYWRGATDTQYF.

This chain joins TRBV5-1 and TRBJ2-3, with 8 bases that match TRBD1. J was trimmed by 4 bases and V by 2 bases; bases with no gene match: 3. CDR3 length equals 14 residues. Germline assignment: CDR1 SGHRS and CDR2 YFSETQ. In DNA form, the CDR3 reads TGCGCCAGCAGCTTAGAGACAGGGGCAGATACGCAGTATTTT. It codes for CASSLETGADTQYF.